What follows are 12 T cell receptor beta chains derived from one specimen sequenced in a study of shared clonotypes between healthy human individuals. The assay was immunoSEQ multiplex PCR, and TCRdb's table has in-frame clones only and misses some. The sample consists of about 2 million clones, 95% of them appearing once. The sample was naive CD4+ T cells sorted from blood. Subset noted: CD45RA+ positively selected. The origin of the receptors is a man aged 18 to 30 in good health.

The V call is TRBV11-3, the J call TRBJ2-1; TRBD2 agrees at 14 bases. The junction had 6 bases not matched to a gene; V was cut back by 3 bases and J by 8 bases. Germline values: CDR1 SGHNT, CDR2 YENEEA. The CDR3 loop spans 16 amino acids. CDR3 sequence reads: CASSFQTSGGVHEQFF. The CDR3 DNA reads TGTGCCAGCAGCTTCCAGACTAGCGGGGGGGTTCATGAGCAGTTCTTC. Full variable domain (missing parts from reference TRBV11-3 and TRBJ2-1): EAGVVQSPRYKIIEKKQPVAFWCNPISGHNTLYWYLQNLGQGPELLIRYENEEAVDDSQLPKDRFSAERLKGVDSTLKIQPAELGDSAVYLCASSFQTSGGVHEQFFGPGTRLTVL.

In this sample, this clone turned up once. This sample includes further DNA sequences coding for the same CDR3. The CDR3 sequence: CASSLDSSDTQYF. DNA for the CDR3: TGTGCCAGCAGCTTGGACTCCTCAGATACGCAGTATTTT. This rearrangement joins TRBV5-4 to TRBJ2-3; no definite D call. CDR1 is SGHNT, CDR2 YYREEE, per germline (reference sequence). Trimming removed 0 bases at V and 4 bases at J, with 6 bases between. CDR3 size: 13 residues.

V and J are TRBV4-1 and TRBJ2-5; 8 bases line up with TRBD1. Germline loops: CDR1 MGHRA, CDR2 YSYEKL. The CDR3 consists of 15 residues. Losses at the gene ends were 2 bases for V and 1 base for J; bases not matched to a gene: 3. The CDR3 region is CASSQSGGTQETQYF. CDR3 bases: TGCGCCAGCAGCCAATCAGGGGGCACCCAAGAGACCCAGTACTTC.

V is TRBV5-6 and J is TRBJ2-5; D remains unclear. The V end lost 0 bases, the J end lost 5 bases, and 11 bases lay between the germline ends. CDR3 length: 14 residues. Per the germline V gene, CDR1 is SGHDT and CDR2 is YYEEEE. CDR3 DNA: TGTGCCAGCAGCTTGGTCGGGTCTGCGGAGACCCAGTACTTC. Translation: CASSLVGSAETQYF.

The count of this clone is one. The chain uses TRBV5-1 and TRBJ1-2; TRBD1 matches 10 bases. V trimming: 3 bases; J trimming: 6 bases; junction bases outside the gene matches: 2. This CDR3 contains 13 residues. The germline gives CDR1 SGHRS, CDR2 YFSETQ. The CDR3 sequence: CASSWGQGNGYTF. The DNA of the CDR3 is TGCGCCAGCAGCTGGGGACAGGGGAATGGCTACACCTTC.

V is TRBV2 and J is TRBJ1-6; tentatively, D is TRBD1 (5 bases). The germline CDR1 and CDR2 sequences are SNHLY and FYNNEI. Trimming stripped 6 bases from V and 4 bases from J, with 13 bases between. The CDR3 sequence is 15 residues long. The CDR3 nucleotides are TGTGCCAGCAGCGGGGGTTCCGATTATAATTCACCCCTCCACTTT. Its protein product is CASSGGSDYNSPLHF.

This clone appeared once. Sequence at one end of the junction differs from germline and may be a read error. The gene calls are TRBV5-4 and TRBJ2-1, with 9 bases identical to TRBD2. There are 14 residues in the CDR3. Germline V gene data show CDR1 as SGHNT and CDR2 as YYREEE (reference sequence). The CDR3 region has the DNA TGTGCCACCAGCATGGCTAGCGGGGTCAATGAGCAGTTCTTC. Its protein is CATSMASGVNEQFF.

The CDR3 coding sequence is TGTGCCTGGAGTTTGTACACCGCCGACGGTACGCAGTATTTT. Translating it yields CAWSLYTADGTQYF. The V call is TRBV30, the J call TRBJ2-3, with D unresolved. V was trimmed by 2 bases and J by 8 bases, leaving 17 bases between them. The CDR3 has 14 amino acids. Germline lookup yields CDR1 GTSNPN and CDR2 SVGIG (reference sequence).

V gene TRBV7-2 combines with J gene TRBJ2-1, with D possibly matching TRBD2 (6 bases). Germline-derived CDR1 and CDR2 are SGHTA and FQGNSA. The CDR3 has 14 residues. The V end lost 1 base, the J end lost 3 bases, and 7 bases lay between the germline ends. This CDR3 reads CASSLGRDYNEQFF. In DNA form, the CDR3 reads TGTGCCAGCAGCTTAGGGCGGGACTACAATGAGCAGTTCTTC.

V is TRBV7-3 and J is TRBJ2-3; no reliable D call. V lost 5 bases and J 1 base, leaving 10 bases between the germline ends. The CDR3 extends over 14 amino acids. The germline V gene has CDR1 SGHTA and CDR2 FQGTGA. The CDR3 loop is CASSPQVGTDTQYF. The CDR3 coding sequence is TGTGCCAGCAGCCCTCAGGTTGGCACAGATACGCAGTATTTT.

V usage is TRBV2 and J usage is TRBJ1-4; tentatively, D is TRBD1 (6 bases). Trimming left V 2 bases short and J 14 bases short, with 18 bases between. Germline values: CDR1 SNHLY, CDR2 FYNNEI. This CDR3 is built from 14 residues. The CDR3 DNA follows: TGTGCCAGCAGTGAATTGCTGGACAGTGAAGATCTGTTTTTT. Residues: CASSELLDSEDLFF.

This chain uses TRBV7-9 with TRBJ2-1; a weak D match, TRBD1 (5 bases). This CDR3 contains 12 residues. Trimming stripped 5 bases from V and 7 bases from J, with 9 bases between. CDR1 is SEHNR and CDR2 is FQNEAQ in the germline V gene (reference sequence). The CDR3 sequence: CASSIYRNEQFF. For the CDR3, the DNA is TGTGCCAGCAGCATCTACAGGAATGAGCAGTTCTTC.